Listed below are T cell receptor beta chains from one sample, sequenced in a study of cytomegalovirus exposure and HLA in healthy donors. Data came from immunoSEQ multiplex PCR; TCRdb stores just in-frame clones and leaves some out. The sample records approximately 190,000 clones, 65% to 90% being singletons. Sequencing input: PBMCs. The receptor set was obtained from a man aged 35 to 55 in good health and CMV-seropositive. The CDR3 runs from the conserved cysteine through the conserved F or W. A D gene is named only where the DNA matches it firmly. Clone sizes are given selectively: once, few, many, or a class where the clone is expanded.

abundance,v_gene,d_gene,j_gene,CDR3aa,CDR3nt
-,TRBV5-6,-,TRBJ2-5,CASSFPVQETQYF,TGTGCCAGCAGCTTCCCAGTACAAGAGACCCAGTACTTC
-,TRBV5-1,TRBD1,TRBJ2-7,CASSSFGGQGGAWQYF,TGCGCCAGCAGCTCCTTCGGGGGACAGGGGGGGGCCTGGCAGTACTTC
-,TRBV2,-,TRBJ1-4,CASSVFHAGATNEKLFF,TGTGCCAGCAGTGTCTTCCATGCGGGAGCAACTAATGAAAAACTGTTTTTT
once,TRBV6-1,-,TRBJ1-5,CASTEKGVQPQHF,TGTGCCAGCACTGAGAAAGGGGTTCAGCCCCAGCATTTT
-,TRBV7-9,TRBD2,TRBJ2-3,CASSLATSGTDTQYF,TGTGCCAGCAGCTTAGCTACTAGCGGGACAGATACGCAGTATTTT
-,TRBV10-3,TRBD2,TRBJ2-7,CAISESGAGGSYEQYF,TGTGCCATCAGTGAGTCGGGAGCGGGGGGCTCCTACGAGCAGTACTTC
-,TRBV7-6,-,TRBJ2-5,CASSLVSRETQYF,TGTGCCAGCAGCCTAGTTTCTCGAGAGACCCAGTACTTC
-,TRBV6-5,-,TRBJ1-5,CASRLTGYSNQPQHF,TGTGCCAGCAGGTTGACAGGATATAGCAATCAGCCCCAGCATTTT
-,TRBV5-1,TRBD1,TRBJ1-3,CASSSDRGTLGNTIYF,TGCGCCAGCAGCTCAGACAGGGGAACTCTTGGAAACACCATATATTTT
-,TRBV9,-,TRBJ1-2,CASSLAGDGYTF,TGTGCCAGCAGCCTAGCGGGGGATGGCTACACCTTC
-,TRBV7-2,-,TRBJ1-1,CASSLGARRGTEAFF,TGTGCCAGCAGCTTAGGGGCCAGGAGGGGCACTGAAGCTTTCTTT
-,TRBV9,TRBD1,TRBJ2-7,CASSVATGTAKVYEQYF,TGTGCCAGCAGCGTAGCTACCGGGACAGCGAAGGTCTACGAGCAGTACTTC
-,TRBV5-6,TRBD1,TRBJ1-1,CASSFSQGDTEAFF,TGTGCCAGCAGCTTCAGCCAGGGGGACACTGAAGCTTTCTTT